Listed below are T cell receptor beta chains from one sample, sequenced in a study of CD8 T cells in ankylosing spondylitis. TCRdb redid the calling of the 5' RACE reads with MiXCR, one entry per CDR3 protein. The sample records about 23,000 distinct CDR3 sequences, 17% being singletons. Sequenced sample: blood. The receptors shown here come from a male donor with ankylosing spondylitis or in good health (not recorded which). CDR3s include the opening cysteine and the closing phenylalanine or tryptophan. Fields, in order: V gene, clone size, D gene, J gene, CDR3 DNA, CDR3 protein. The D gene is left open where the match is weak. The size entry is marked missing in some rows and otherwise reads once, few, many or a size class.

v_call: TRBV28; clone_size: many; d_call: NA; j_call: TRBJ1-4; cdr3_nt: TGTGCCAGCAGTTTCTCAGGGGCCCTTAATGAAAAACTGTTTTTT; cdr3_aa: CASSFSGALNEKLFF
v_call: TRBV4-3; clone_size: many; d_call: NA; j_call: TRBJ2-1; cdr3_nt: TGCGCCAGCAGCCAAGTCAATGGGTATGAGCAGTTCTTC; cdr3_aa: CASSQVNGYEQFF
v_call: TRBV2; clone_size: NA; d_call: TRBD2; j_call: TRBJ2-1; cdr3_nt: TGTGCCAGAGGGACTAGCGGAAACAATGAGCAGTTCTTC; cdr3_aa: CARGTSGNNEQFF
v_call: TRBV19; clone_size: NA; d_call: TRBD2; j_call: TRBJ2-5; cdr3_nt: TGTGCCAGCGGGACTAGCGGGGGACGAGAGACCCAGTACTTC; cdr3_aa: CASGTSGGRETQYF
v_call: TRBV6-2/TRBV6-3; clone_size: many; d_call: NA; j_call: TRBJ2-2; cdr3_nt: TGTGCCAGCACCCAGGCAGGGGTGAACACCGGGGAGCTGTTTTTT; cdr3_aa: CASTQAGVNTGELFF
v_call: TRBV28; clone_size: many; d_call: NA; j_call: TRBJ1-2; cdr3_nt: TGTGCCACGGCACAGGGATCAGGAGGCTACACCTTC; cdr3_aa: CATAQGSGGYTF
v_call: TRBV6-1; clone_size: many; d_call: NA; j_call: TRBJ2-1; cdr3_nt: TGTGCCAGCACCTTCTGGGGAGGGGCAGGGGTTAACAATGAGCAGTTCTTC; cdr3_aa: CASTFWGGAGVNNEQFF
v_call: TRBV4-3; clone_size: NA; d_call: NA; j_call: TRBJ2-3; cdr3_nt: TGCGCCAGCAGCCAAGATGGACAGCTAAGTTACAGGGATACGCAGTATTTT; cdr3_aa: CASSQDGQLSYRDTQYF
v_call: TRBV7-9; clone_size: many; d_call: NA; j_call: TRBJ2-1; cdr3_nt: TGTGCCAGCAGCTTTGCGGGGGCCAATGAGCAGTTCTTC; cdr3_aa: CASSFAGANEQFF
v_call: TRBV29-1; clone_size: NA; d_call: NA; j_call: TRBJ2-3; cdr3_nt: TGCAGCGTTGACCTCCCCGGCACAGATACGCAGTATTTT; cdr3_aa: CSVDLPGTDTQYF
v_call: TRBV7-2; clone_size: many; d_call: NA; j_call: TRBJ1-1; cdr3_nt: TGTGCCAGCAGCACGCGACCGTCCACTGAAGCTTTCTTT; cdr3_aa: CASSTRPSTEAFF
v_call: TRBV12-2; clone_size: NA; d_call: NA; j_call: TRBJ2-1; cdr3_nt: TGTGCAAGTCGCCGCTGGGCGGGATTGTATGAGCAGTTCTTC; cdr3_aa: CASRRWAGLYEQFF
v_call: TRBV15; clone_size: few; d_call: NA; j_call: TRBJ2-2; cdr3_nt: TGTGCCACCAGCAGACCAGGTCCAGGCACCGGGGAGCTGTTTTTT; cdr3_aa: CATSRPGPGTGELFF
v_call: TRBV11-2; clone_size: many; d_call: NA; j_call: TRBJ1-2; cdr3_nt: TGTGCCAGCAAGCAGGCAGGGAACTATGGCTACACCTTC; cdr3_aa: CASKQAGNYGYTF
v_call: TRBV20-1; clone_size: many; d_call: TRBD2; j_call: TRBJ2-3; cdr3_nt: TGCAGTGCTCGACTAGCGGGCACAGATACGCAGTATTTT; cdr3_aa: CSARLAGTDTQYF
v_call: TRBV4-2; clone_size: few; d_call: NA; j_call: TRBJ2-6; cdr3_nt: TGTGCCAGCAGACCAGAAGGATCTGGGGCCAACGTCCTGACTTTC; cdr3_aa: CASRPEGSGANVLTF
v_call: TRBV7-3; clone_size: NA; d_call: NA; j_call: TRBJ2-5; cdr3_nt: TGTGCCAGCAGCTTAAACCCAGGGGGGCAAGAGACCCAGTACTTC; cdr3_aa: CASSLNPGGQETQYF